Listed here is a single T cell receptor (beta chain). J lost 3 bases, V lost 0 bases, and 4 bases had no gene match. Germline values: CDR1 LGHNA, CDR2 YSLEER. The CDR3 runs 15 residues. This sample is drawn from a study of T cell changes during pregnancy in multiple sclerosis. The method was immunoSEQ multiplex PCR; TCRdb's version includes in-frame clones alone and lacks a portion of them. This sample has tens of thousands of clones, with 80% to 95% found just once. V is TRBV4-3 and J is TRBJ2-7, with 8 bases identical to TRBD2. This sequence originates from a female donor with multiple sclerosis, enrolled in a pregnancy study. The sample here was CD8+ T cells from peripheral blood mononuclear cells, taken in the second trimester of pregnancy. DNA for the CDR3: TGCGCCAGCAGCCAAGATTTGGGACTAGGCTACGAGCAGTACTTC. Protein sequence: CASSQDLGLGYEQYF.